Following are 4 T cell receptor beta chains from one sample sequenced in a study of graft-versus-host responses after intestinal transplantation. Clones were sequenced by immunoSEQ multiplex PCR, and TCRdb holds only the in-frame ones, with some missing. The data show about 91,000 clones, 85% to 95% seen once. The antigens of these receptors remain unknown. The sample was unstimulated CD4+ T cells sorted from spleen or lymph node cells, taken before transplant. These TCRs come from a human donor who was the organ donor for an intestinal transplant.

This chain connects TRBV5-5 to TRBJ2-1; TRBD1 aligns across 7 bases. The CDR3 extends over 15 amino acids. J lost 12 bases, V lost 0 bases, and 12 bases had no gene match. CDR1 is SGHKS and CDR2 is YYEKEE in the germline V gene (reference sequence). In nucleotides, the CDR3 is TGTGCCAGCAGCTTGGGGGCGGCACAGGGGATCGCGCAGTTCTTC. Amino acid sequence: CASSLGAAQGIAQFF.

The chain has TRBV6-6 and TRBJ1-1; D gene unclear. Trimming left V 5 bases short and J 1 base short, with 2 bases between. The CDR3 sequence is 11 residues long. From germline, CDR1 is MNHNY and CDR2 SVGAGI (reference sequence). CDR3 DNA sequence: TGTGCCAGCAGTCGGAACACTGAAGCTTTCTTT. It is translated as CASSRNTEAFF.

The V call is TRBV9, the J call TRBJ1-2; D is possibly TRBD1 (6 bases). The length of the CDR3 is 15 residues. Per the germline V gene, CDR1 is SGDLS and CDR2 is YYNGEE. The V gene lost 0 bases and the J gene lost 4 bases, with 13 bases spanning the gap. Here the CDR3 DNA reads TGTGCCAGCAGCGTAGACCAGGGCAGGGGCTATGGCTACACCTTC. It translates to CASSVDQGRGYGYTF.

The genes are TRBV15 and TRBJ2-5; the match to TRBD2 covers 10 bases. CDR3 length: 18 amino acids. In germline, CDR1 is LNHNV, CDR2 YYDKDF (reference sequence). Losses at the gene ends were 1 base for V and 3 bases for J; bases not matched to a gene: 11. The CDR3 DNA sequence: TGTGCCACCAGCAGAGGAGGTTCTAGCGGGAGCCAGGAAGAGACCCAGTACTTC. Amino acid sequence: CATSRGGSSGSQEETQYF.